A selection of T cell receptor beta chains follows, all from one sample in a study of cytomegalovirus exposure and HLA in healthy donors. Measured with immunoSEQ multiplex PCR; TCRdb has only the in-frame clones, and not every one. This repertoire shows hundreds of thousands of clones, approximately 78% found once; its top ten account for 2.5% to 3%. The sample was PBMCs. The source of these receptors is a man aged 25 to 40 in good health and CMV-seronegative. CDR3s include the opening cysteine and the closing phenylalanine or tryptophan. The D gene is left open where the match is weak. Not all rows give a size; the values are once, few, many and, for expanded clones, a class.

j_call cdr3_length v_call d_call clone_size cdr3_nt cdr3_aa
TRBJ2-7 16 TRBV7-9 TRBD2 - TGTGCCAGCAGCTTCTCAGCGGGGGGGACCTCTGTCGAGCAGTACTTC CASSFSAGGTSVEQYF
TRBJ2-1 16 TRBV7-3 - - TGTGCCAGCAGCCCAACCCCCGGGGGGCTTTACAATGAGCAGTTCTTC CASSPTPGGLYNEQFF
TRBJ2-7 13 TRBV6-8 TRBD1 few TGTGCCAGAAACCGGGACAGGGGGTCGCTACAGTACTTC CARNRDRGSLQYF
TRBJ1-4 15 TRBV7-2 - few TGTGCCAGCAGTCAGAGGAGTGCAACTAATGAAAAACTGTTTTTT CASSQRSATNEKLFF
TRBJ1-5 15 TRBV6-5 TRBD1 - TGTGCCAGCAGTCCGGGGACAGGGAAAAGGCAGCCCCAGCATTTT CASSPGTGKRQPQHF
TRBJ2-1 17 TRBV21-1 - - TGTGCCAGCAGCAAAGGGGCCCCGGGACTACCCAACAATGAGCAGTTCTTC CASSKGAPGLPNNEQFF
TRBJ2-7 15 TRBV5-1 TRBD1 - TGCGCCAGCAGACAAAGGACAGGCTTCTCCTACGAGCAGTACTTC CASRQRTGFSYEQYF
TRBJ2-7 18 TRBV5-6 - - TGTGCCAGCAGCGGGTGGTGGGGCGCCATCCCGACATCCTACGAGCAGTACTTC CASSGWWGAIPTSYEQYF
TRBJ1-5 16 TRBV7-9 - - TGTGCCAGCAGCCTGACTACAGGGCTTGGCAATCAGCCCCAGCATTTT CASSLTTGLGNQPQHF
TRBJ1-2 17 TRBV28 - - TGTGCCAGCAGTTTATCCCTGGACAGACGGAAGGCCTATGGCTACACCTTC CASSLSLDRRKAYGYTF
TRBJ1-2 13 TRBV28 - - TGTGCCAGCAGTTTATCACAGGAATTTGGCTACACCTTC CASSLSQEFGYTF
TRBJ1-2 15 TRBV5-1 - - TGCGCCAGCAGCTTGGCCGCAACACCTAACTATGGCTACACCTTC CASSLAATPNYGYTF
TRBJ2-3 13 TRBV5-6 - - TGTGCCAGCAGTCCCCAAAGGAGGGATACGCAGTATTTT CASSPQRRDTQYF
TRBJ2-5 14 TRBV5-1 - - TGCGCCAGCAGCTTGGAAGCCCCCGGTACGACCCAGTACTTC CASSLEAPGTTQYF
TRBJ2-3 16 TRBV18 TRBD1 once TGTGCCAGCTCACCGAGGGGGACAGGGAAGACAGATACGCAGTATTTT CASSPRGTGKTDTQYF
TRBJ1-5 14 TRBV19 TRBD1 - TGTGCCAGTAAAGAGGGGGCCTCTTTCGGGGCCCAGCATTTT CASKEGASFGAQHF
TRBJ2-7 15 TRBV19 TRBD1 - TGTGCCAGTGCCGGACAGGGAGCGGGTGTTGGCGAGCAGTACTTC CASAGQGAGVGEQYF
TRBJ1-2 14 TRBV2 - - TGTGCCAGCAGTGAGTCTAGGCAGGGATCGGGCTACACCTTC CASSESRQGSGYTF
TRBJ2-3 15 TRBV27 - - TGTGCCAGCAGAGCAGCGGGCCGAGGCACAGATACGCAGTATTTT CASRAAGRGTDTQYF
TRBJ1-2 16 TRBV9 - once TGTGCCAGCAGCCCGGTATTCCCGACAGATAACTATGGCTACACCTTC CASSPVFPTDNYGYTF
TRBJ2-5 14 TRBV2 TRBD2 - TGTGCCAGCAGTGTTCAAGCGGGGGAGCAGACCCAGTACTTC CASSVQAGEQTQYF
TRBJ2-2 13 TRBV2 - - TGTGCCAGCAGTGAAGAACGGACCGGGGAGCTGTTTTTT CASSEERTGELFF
TRBJ2-3 15 TRBV27 TRBD2 - TGTGCCAGCAAGAGCCGGGGGGGAGTGTCAGATACGCAGTATTTT CASKSRGGVSDTQYF
TRBJ2-1 14 TRBV18 - - TGTGCCAGCTCACCACCCCGGGGGATGGGTGAGCAGTTCTTC CASSPPRGMGEQFF
TRBJ1-1 11 TRBV11-2 - - TGTGCCAGCAGCCGGAGTTTGGAAGCTTTCTTT CASSRSLEAFF
TRBJ2-1 15 TRBV25-1 TRBD1 - TGTGCCAGCAAACGGGGGGACAGGGGTTACAATGAGCAGTTCTTC CASKRGDRGYNEQFF
TRBJ1-4 13 TRBV7-9 - - TGTGCCAGCAGCTTGACAGCTCCTGAAAAACTGTTTTTT CASSLTAPEKLFF
TRBJ2-4 18 TRBV19 - - TGTGCCAGTAGTATAGAGAGGGATAACAGGGAGCCCAAAAACATTCAGTACTTC CASSIERDNREPKNIQYF